Described below is a single T cell receptor beta chain sequence and its context. Its target is unknown. This sample was included in a study of cytomegalovirus exposure and HLA in healthy donors. Whole-study findings and limits: In a later analysis, an Asian-associated ancestry cluster reportedly showed fewer N-insertions than the approximately 620-donor mean. Presence/absence analyses assumed roughly uniform sequencing depth across donors. Upon later analysis, HLA-associated TCR beta chains proved more clonally expanded than other, equally common chains. TCR beta V- and J-gene trimming, according to a later analysis, was linked to a missense DCLRE1C variant.

PCR amplification relied on 60 Vbeta primers (plus 13 Jbeta primers). Method: immunoSEQ multiplex PCR; TCRdb's copy keeps in-frame clones and lacks some. Of over 95,000 clones detected, 60% to 80% appear once; the ten largest clones hold more than 2%. CDR1 is ENHRY, CDR2 SYGVKD, per germline. CDR3 length: 19 residues. Germline trimming cut 10 bases from V and 0 bases from J; bases unmatched to any gene: 20. The chain couples TRBV10-3 to TRBJ1-2, with 10 bases that match TRBD1. Input material: PBMCs. The TCR sequence derives from a human donor in good health. The CDR3 reads CATTSKGPGQGFTNYGYTF. The CDR3 bases are TGTGCCACTACCTCTAAAGGCCCGGGACAGGGGTTTACTAACTATGGCTACACCTTC.